Listed here is a single T cell receptor beta chain. Its antigen is still unknown. TCR beta cDNA libraries had unique molecular identifiers. The yield from about 1 to 10 million T cells was roughly 500,000 cDNA molecules in total. TCRdb redid the calling of the PCR reads with MiXCR, one entry per CDR3 protein. The sample lists about 820,000 distinct CDR3 sequences, approximately 50% occurring once. The CDR3 has 13 residues. Germline lookup yields CDR1 DFQATT and CDR2 SNEGSKA (reference sequence). V was pared by 5 bases and J by 0 bases, with 3 bases of the junction left unmatched. This sample stems from a study of post-analysis software for immune sequencing data. Study-level points and caveats: Under F measure analysis, samples from one preparation batch co-clustered strongly. Patients used roughly five TRBV segments, including TRBV5-6, TRBV5-1 and TRBV20-1, more often than controls. Controls significantly exceeded multiple sclerosis patients in normalized Chao1 diversity.

The clonotype was recovered from a girl aged 10-17 years with multiple sclerosis. V is TRBV20-1 and J is TRBJ1-1, with 7 bases fitting TRBD1. Sequenced material: blood. The CDR3 is CSARQGMNTEAFF. The CDR3 coding sequence is TGCAGTGCTCGACAGGGAATGAACACTGAAGCTTTCTTT.